Listed below are T cell receptor beta chains from one sample, sequenced in a study of sequential checkpoint blockade in melanoma. Using immunoSEQ multiplex PCR, the repertoire was profiled, and TCRdb retains in-frame clones only, with some absent. The repertoire includes about 17,000 clones, around four fifths of them detected once, and approximately 35% sits in the top ten. The specimen comprised CD8+ T cells sorted from blood (inferred from file names), sampled from a patient given nivolumab and ipilimumab in sequence. These receptor sequences come from a human donor with melanoma. CDR3s include the opening cysteine and the closing phenylalanine or tryptophan. Fields, in order: D gene, J gene, clone size, V gene, CDR3 DNA, CDR3 protein. The D gene is left open where the match is weak. Clone size appears in some rows only: once, few, many, or a class for an expanded clone.

>-|TRBJ1-3|-|TRBV9
TGTGCCAGCAGCGAGGGGTCGGGGGGCAACTCTGGAAACACCATATATTTT
CASSEGSGGNSGNTIYF
>-|TRBJ2-7|-|TRBV28
TGTGCCAGCAGTGACAACGAGCAGTACTTC
CASSDNEQYF
>TRBD1|TRBJ1-2|-|TRBV5-1
TGCGCCAGCAGCGAGGGACAGAGCTATGGCTACACCTTC
CASSEGQSYGYTF
>TRBD2|TRBJ2-7|once|TRBV5-1
TGCGCCAGCAGGTTGACTAGCGGGGGGCACTACGAGCAGTACTTC
CASRLTSGGHYEQYF
>-|TRBJ1-1|-|TRBV2
TGTGCCAGCAAGATAACAGGGATCGCGGACACTGAAGCTTTCTTT
CASKITGIADTEAFF
>TRBD1|TRBJ1-2|-|TRBV6-1
TGTGCCACCCAGGACAGGGGGATTGGCTATGGCTACACCTTC
CATQDRGIGYGYTF
>TRBD2|TRBJ2-5|-|TRBV5-6
TGTGCCAGCAGCTTGAAGCCGTGGGCTAGCGGGGGGGCCGGTGAGACCCAGTACTTC
CASSLKPWASGGAGETQYF
>TRBD2|TRBJ2-7|-|TRBV29-1
TGCAGCATTGTGGGACTAGCGGGGGGCTCCTACGAGCAGTACTTC
CSIVGLAGGSYEQYF
>-|TRBJ2-7|-|TRBV29-1
TGCAGCGTGGGGTCGTGGGAGGAGCAGTACTTC
CSVGSWEEQYF
>TRBD1|TRBJ2-7|-|TRBV7-9
TGTGCCAGCAGCTTTCGTGACAGGGACAGCGACGAGCAGTACTTC
CASSFRDRDSDEQYF
>-|TRBJ2-7|-|TRBV4-1
TGCGCCAGCAGCCAATTGTTTGTCTCGAACTACGAGCAGTACTTC
CASSQLFVSNYEQYF
>TRBD2|TRBJ2-1|few|TRBV28
TGTGCCAGCAGTTTCGGGACTAGTGGTGAGCAGTTCTTC
CASSFGTSGEQFF
>TRBD1|TRBJ1-1|-|TRBV6-1
TGTGCCAGCACGAAGACAGGGGCCACTGAAGCTTTCTTT
CASTKTGATEAFF
>TRBD1|TRBJ1-1|few|TRBV27
TGTGCCAGCGGACCCCAGGGGGTTGGCACTGAAGCTTTCTTT
CASGPQGVGTEAFF
>TRBD1|TRBJ1-2|-|TRBV7-9
TGTGCCAGCAGCTGGGACAGTAGCTATGGCTACACCTTC
CASSWDSSYGYTF
>-|TRBJ1-6|-|TRBV27
TGTGCCAGCAGTCGAGGGTTCCTACCGTCGGATTCACCCCTCCACTTT
CASSRGFLPSDSPLHF
>TRBD2|TRBJ2-5|-|TRBV15
TGTGCCACCAGCTACGCCAGCGGGGGACTCCAAGAGACCCAGTACTTC
CATSYASGGLQETQYF
>-|TRBJ1-3|few|TRBV28
TGTGCCAGCGCACCCGGGGGACTCGCCATATATTTT
CASAPGGLAIYF
>TRBD1|TRBJ1-1|-|TRBV6-5
TGTGCCAGCAGTTGGACAGGGGGGACTGAAGCTTTCTTT
CASSWTGGTEAFF
>-|TRBJ2-1|few|TRBV6-1
TGTGCCAGCAGTGAATTTCAAGGGGATCTCTACAATGAGCAGTTCTTC
CASSEFQGDLYNEQFF
>-|TRBJ2-7|-|TRBV9
TGTGCCAGCAGCGTAGCACAGGGTGCCTACGAGCAGTACTTC
CASSVAQGAYEQYF
>TRBD2|TRBJ2-5|few|TRBV5-6
TGTGCCAGCAGCTTGGGGGGCGGGGGGTCCCCCCAAGAGACCCAGTACTTC
CASSLGGGGSPQETQYF
>-|TRBJ2-3|once|TRBV7-6
TGTGCCAGCAGCTTAGTTGCAGGAGATACGCAGTATTTT
CASSLVAGDTQYF
>TRBD2|TRBJ2-2|-|TRBV9
TGTGCCAGCAGCGGGACCGGGACTAGCGGATTTAGCTCCGGGGAGCTGTTTTTT
CASSGTGTSGFSSGELFF
>TRBD1|TRBJ2-7|few|TRBV19
TGTGCCAGTAGTATAGATCTAGGAGGACAGGGTCCGTCCTACGAGCAGTACTTC
CASSIDLGGQGPSYEQYF
>TRBD2|TRBJ2-3|-|TRBV7-9
TGTGCCAGCAGCTTAGCGGGGGGGAGCACAGATACGCAGTATTTT
CASSLAGGSTDTQYF
>-|TRBJ2-3|-|TRBV2
TGTGCCAGTACCCCGACAGCTAGCACAGATACGCAGTATTTT
CASTPTASTDTQYF
>-|TRBJ2-1|few|TRBV5-1
TGCGCCAGCAGCCCCGAAGGGCCACGCGGGGCCGACAATGAGCAGTTCTTC
CASSPEGPRGADNEQFF
>-|TRBJ1-1|-|TRBV15
TGTGCCACCAGCCCTATGTCCGAGACAGTGAACACTGAAGCTTTCTTT
CATSPMSETVNTEAFF
>-|TRBJ1-1|few|TRBV6-1
TGTGCCAGCAGTGAAGCCCGGGGGAGATTCACTGAAGCTTTCTTT
CASSEARGRFTEAFF
>-|TRBJ1-1|-|TRBV4-1
TGCGCCAGCAGCCCCGGGGGGGCTGAAGCTTTCTTT
CASSPGGAEAFF